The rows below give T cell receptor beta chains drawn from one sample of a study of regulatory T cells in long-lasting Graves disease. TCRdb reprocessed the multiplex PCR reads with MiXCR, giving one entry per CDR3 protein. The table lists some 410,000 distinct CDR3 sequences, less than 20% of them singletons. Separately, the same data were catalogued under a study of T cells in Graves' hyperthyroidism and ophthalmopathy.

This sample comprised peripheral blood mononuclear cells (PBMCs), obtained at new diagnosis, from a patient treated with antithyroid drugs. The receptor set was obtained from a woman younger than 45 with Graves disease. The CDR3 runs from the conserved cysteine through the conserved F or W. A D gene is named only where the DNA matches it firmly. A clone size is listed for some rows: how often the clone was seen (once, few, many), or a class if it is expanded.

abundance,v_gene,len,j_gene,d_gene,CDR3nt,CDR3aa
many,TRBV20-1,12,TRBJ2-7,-,TGCAGTGCGTCTGCAGAGACTAGGGAGCAGTACTTC,CSASAETREQYF
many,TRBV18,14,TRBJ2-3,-,TGTGCCAGCTCTCAAGGGACTGGGACAGATACGCAGTATTTT,CASSQGTGTDTQYF
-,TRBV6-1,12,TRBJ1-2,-,TGTGCCAGCAGGGCTGAAATCTATGGCTACACCTTC,CASRAEIYGYTF
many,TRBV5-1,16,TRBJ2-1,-,TGCGCCAGCAGCTTGTCTTGGCCAGGGGAAAGCAATGAGCAGTTCTTC,CASSLSWPGESNEQFF
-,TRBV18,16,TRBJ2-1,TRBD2,TGTGCCAGCTCATCCCCTTTCGGGACTAGCTTGGAAGAGCAGTTCTTC,CASSSPFGTSLEEQFF
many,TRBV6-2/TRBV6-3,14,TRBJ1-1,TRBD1,TGTGCCAGCAATCCCCAGGGGGTGAACACTGAAGCTTTCTTT,CASNPQGVNTEAFF
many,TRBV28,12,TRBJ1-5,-,TGTGCCAGCAGTCAGGACACTCAGCCCCAGCATTTT,CASSQDTQPQHF
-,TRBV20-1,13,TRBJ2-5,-,TGCAGTGCCACCCGACGATACCAAGAGACCCAGTACTTC,CSATRRYQETQYF
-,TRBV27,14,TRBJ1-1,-,TGTGCCAGCAGGGAGCCGGGGATGAACACTGAAGCTTTCTTT,CASREPGMNTEAFF
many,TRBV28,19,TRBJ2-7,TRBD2,TGTGCCAGCAGTTTACTGGCGAACCTAGCGGGAGGGCCATCCTACGAGCAGTACTTC,CASSLLANLAGGPSYEQYF
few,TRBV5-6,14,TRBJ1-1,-,TGTGCCAGCAGCTTCGGGGGGACGGGTACTGAAGCTTTCTTT,CASSFGGTGTEAFF
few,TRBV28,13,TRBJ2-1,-,TGTGCCAGCAGTTTAGGGTCGGTCTCTGAGCAGTTCTTC,CASSLGSVSEQFF